This T cell receptor (beta chain) was captured in a study of identifying expanded T cells in peripheral blood. This clone was counted between two and nine times. Germline values: CDR1 SGHKS, CDR2 YYEKEE (reference sequence). V shed 4 bases and J shed 2 bases, with 15 bases lying between them. This CDR3 region has 15 residues. Some clones are missing from TCRdb's copy, which holds only in-frame ones; the method was immunoSEQ multiplex PCR. The sample lists about 100,000 clones, about 83% occurring once. Collection occurred without any documented infections or immune events in donors. The V call is TRBV5-5, the J call TRBJ1-2; unclear D gene. This TCR derives from a person aged 18 to 70 in good health. Material for sequencing was blood. Here the CDR3 reads CASSLAAERNYGYTF. The CDR3 DNA is TGTGCCAGCAGCCTGGCAGCGGAGCGGAACTATGGCTACACCTTC. Filled out from reference TRBV5-5 and TRBJ1-2, the complete variable domain reads DAGVTQSPTHLIKTRGQQVTLRCSPISGHKSVSWYQQVLGQGPQFIFQYYEKEERGRGNFPDRFSARQFPNYSSELNVNALLLGDSALYLCASSLAAERNYGYTFGSGTRLTVV.